Below are 28 T cell receptor beta chains sequenced from a single sample in a study of cytomegalovirus exposure and HLA in healthy donors. The PCR made use of 60 Vbeta and 13 Jbeta primers. Here immunoSEQ multiplex PCR was the method, and the copy in TCRdb shows in-frame clones only, minus some. Seen here are around 200,000 clones, around 70% observed once, and the top ten hold less than 3%. Sequenced: PBMCs. The origin of the receptors is a man aged 40-50 years in good health and CMV-seropositive.

This sequence joins TRBV6-5 and TRBJ2-5, with D uncertain. With the DNA end fitting TRBJ2-7 better, the J assignment may be wrong. The V gene's germline CDR1 is MNHEY and CDR2 SVGAGI. The CDR3 loop spans 11 amino acids. The CDR3 spells CASSGRREQYF. CDR3 nucleotide sequence: TGTGCCAGCAGCGGCAGGCGCGAGCAGTACTTC.

The CDR3 DNA sequence: TGTGCCATCAGTGATGGGGCTAGCTACGAGCAGTACTTC. Protein product: CAISDGASYEQYF. The chain is built from TRBV10-3 and TRBJ2-7; D is possibly TRBD1 (5 bases). V lost 3 bases and J lost 3, with 9 bases in between. This CDR3 spans 13 amino acids. Germline V lookup: CDR1 ENHRY, CDR2 SYGVKD.

The count of this clone is one. The rearrangement joins TRBV11-2 to TRBJ2-3, with 8 bases aligning to TRBD1. Trimming removed 2 bases from V and 0 bases from J; junction bases left unmatched: 7. The CDR3 has 17 amino acids. Germline-derived CDR1 and CDR2 are SGHAT and FQNNGV. The CDR3 loop reads CASSLRYRDRSTDTQYF. CDR3 coding DNA: TGTGCCAGCAGCTTAAGGTACCGGGACAGGAGCACAGATACGCAGTATTTT.

This clone appeared a single time. The rearrangement joins TRBV12-5 to TRBJ1-2; a possible D gene is TRBD1 (6 bases). The V end lost 9 bases, the J end lost 4 bases, and 24 bases lay between the germline ends. Germline V gives CDR1 LGHNT, CDR2 FRNRAP. The CDR3 totals 16 residues. The CDR3 nucleotides are TGTGCTAGGGGGGGGCTGGGGGCGCGTCCCACCTATGGCTACACCTTC. This codes for CARGGLGARPTYGYTF.

This clone was counted between two and nine times. This rearrangement joins TRBV5-6 to TRBJ2-7, with a weak D call TRBD1 (6 bases). The CDR3 covers 14 residues. V was trimmed by 0 bases and J by 4 bases, leaving 11 bases between them. CDR1 SGHDT and CDR2 YYEEEE come from the germline V gene. This CDR3 reads CASSLGGLQYEQYF. In DNA form, the CDR3 reads TGTGCCAGCAGCTTGGGGGGGCTACAATACGAGCAGTACTTC. Variable domain in full (rest from reference TRBV5-6 and TRBJ2-7): DAGVTQSPTHLIKTRGQQVTLRCSPKSGHDTVSWYQQALGQGPQFIFQYYEEEERQRGNFPDRFSGHQFPNYSSELNVNALLLGDSALYLCASSLGGLQYEQYFGPGTRLTVT.

This sequence joins TRBV6-6 and TRBJ1-2, with TRBD1 identical over 11 bases. CDR1 is MNHNY and CDR2 is SVGAGI in the germline V gene (reference sequence). CDR3 length: 16 amino acids. J gave up 3 bases and V 2 bases, and 5 bases lay outside the gene matches. CDR3 in DNA: TGTGCCAGCAGTTACAGAGGACAGGGGGCCGACTATGGCTACACCTTC. It encodes CASSYRGQGADYGYTF.

On this clone itself: Additional DNA sequences in this sample encode the identical CDR3. This chain joins TRBV2 and TRBJ2-7, with 7 bases identical to TRBD2. The V gene end was trimmed by 3 bases and the J gene end by 2 bases; junction bases not matched to a gene: 13. This CDR3 is 17 amino acids long. Germline assignment: CDR1 SNHLY and CDR2 FYNNEI. CDR3 sequence: CASSERGYSGVTYEQYF. The CDR3 DNA reads TGTGCCAGCAGTGAGCGGGGGTACAGCGGCGTAACCTACGAGCAGTACTTC.

The chain joins TRBV6-1 to TRBJ1-1; possibly TRBD1 for D (6 bases). Per germline, CDR1 MNHNS and CDR2 SASEGT. This CDR3 region has 14 residues. The V gene lost 5 bases and the J gene lost 2 bases, with 12 bases spanning the gap. As DNA, the CDR3 is TGTGCCAGCAGTCAGCAGGGGCCTAACACTGAAGCTTTCTTT. This gives the protein CASSQQGPNTEAFF.

DNA for the CDR3: TGCGCCAGCAGCGCGGGGTCTTTGGGTGCCGAAGCTTTCTTT. Protein product: CASSAGSLGAEAFF. The chain has TRBV5-1 and TRBJ1-1; D remains ambiguous. The CDR3 sequence is 14 residues long. V was trimmed by 4 bases and J by 8 bases, leaving 18 bases between them. CDR1 is SGHRS and CDR2 is YFSETQ in the germline V gene.

The count of this clone is one. The gene calls are TRBV7-6 and TRBJ2-2, with 11 bases aligning to TRBD2. Germline CDR1 reads SGHVS; CDR2 reads FNYEAQ. V dropped 2 bases and J dropped 6; count of bases not matched to a gene: 8. There are 17 residues in the CDR3. The CDR3 DNA reads TGTGCCAGCAGCTTATCAACTAGCGGGGGTATGGCCGGGGAGCTGTTTTTT. Protein product: CASSLSTSGGMAGELFF. Full variable domain (outside the CDR3, taken from reference TRBV7-6 and TRBJ2-2): GAGVSQSPRYKVTKRGQDVALRCDPISGHVSLYWYRQALGQGPEFLTYFNYEAQQDKSGLPNDRFSAERPEGSISTLTIQRTEQRDSAMYRCASSLSTSGGMAGELFFGEGSRLTVL.

This clone is a singleton in its sample. The chain joins TRBV5-4 to TRBJ2-3; tentatively, D is TRBD2 (5 bases). V was shortened by 0 bases and J by 6 bases, with 8 bases between the two germline ends. The CDR3 spans 13 residues. CDR1 SGHNT and CDR2 YYREEE come from the germline V gene (reference sequence). The CDR3 sequence is CASSLAGEDTQYF. CDR3 in DNA: TGTGCCAGCAGCTTGGCCGGGGAGGATACGCAGTATTTT.

The rearrangement uses TRBV28 and TRBJ1-1, with unresolved D. The CDR3 sequence is 13 residues long. The germline gives CDR1 MDHEN, CDR2 SYDVKM. V was shortened by 2 bases and J by 5 bases, with 9 bases between the two germline ends. The CDR3 here is CASSLGRSTEAFF. The CDR3 DNA reads TGTGCCAGCAGTTTAGGGCGCTCTACTGAAGCTTTCTTT.

The chain uses TRBV7-6 and TRBJ2-5; the match to TRBD1 covers 8 bases. Near its end, the DNA agrees better with TRBJ2-7, so the J call may be wrong. The CDR3 is 15 residues long. The germline V gene has CDR1 SGHVS and CDR2 FNYEAQ. The CDR3 sequence is CASSQGAEIHYEQYF. The CDR3 nucleotides are TGTGCCAGCAGCCAGGGGGCAGAAATTCACTACGAGCAGTACTTC.

The V and J genes are TRBV15 and TRBJ2-1; 7 bases align to TRBD2. Trimming cost V 5 bases and J 1 base; bases outside gene matches: 8. Germline V gene data show CDR1 as LNHNV and CDR2 as YYDKDF (reference sequence). CDR3 length: 16 residues. This chain's CDR3 is CATSRGRDPSYNEQFF. CDR3 DNA: TGTGCCACCAGCCGGGGGAGGGACCCGTCCTACAATGAGCAGTTCTTC.

The chain links TRBV9 to TRBJ1-6; TRBD1 aligns across 7 bases. This CDR3 contains 15 residues. Trimming cost V 2 bases and J 7 bases; bases outside gene matches: 6. Looked up from germline, CDR1 is SGDLS and CDR2 is YYNGEE. CDR3 nucleotide sequence: TGTGCCAGCAGCGTCGGGACAGTAGGAAATTCACCCCTCCACTTT. Translation: CASSVGTVGNSPLHF.

The chain has TRBV6-6 and TRBJ1-5; D unclear. The CDR3 length is 15 residues. Trimming took 0 bases from V and 6 from J, leaving 12 bases between them. CDR1 is MNHNY and CDR2 is SVGAGI in the germline V gene (reference sequence). This CDR3 is CASSYSRGEVQPQHF. As DNA, the CDR3 is TGTGCCAGCAGTTACTCGCGGGGTGAAGTTCAGCCCCAGCATTTT.

J is TRBJ2-7 and V is TRBV6-5; D ambiguous. Between the trimmed V and J ends, which lost 4 bases and 3 bases, there was a span of 10 bases. This CDR3 has 13 residues. Looked up from germline, CDR1 is MNHEY and CDR2 is SVGAGI. The CDR3 DNA is TGTGCCAGCAGTTTTAGCAGTTTCTACGAGCAGTACTTC. Translating it yields CASSFSSFYEQYF.

This clone was seen only once. J is TRBJ1-1 and V is TRBV5-4; tentative D call: TRBD1 (5 bases). This CDR3 comprises 13 residues. The V and J ends lost 8 bases and 4 bases respectively, with 15 bases between them. Germline V gene lookup returns CDR1 SGHNT and CDR2 YYREEE (reference sequence). In DNA, the CDR3 is TGTGCCAGTTTTTACTGGGGGGTCACTGAAGCTTTCTTT. Its translation: CASFYWGVTEAFF.

The J gene is TRBJ2-1, the V gene TRBV28; tentatively, D is TRBD1 (5 bases). The CDR3 totals 13 residues. V lost 5 bases, J lost 5 bases, and 10 bases lay in between. In germline, CDR1 is MDHEN, CDR2 SYDVKM. DNA for the CDR3: TGTGCCAGCAGTCCTGACAGCCACAATGAGCAGTTCTTC. Protein: CASSPDSHNEQFF.

The V call is TRBV5-6, the J call TRBJ1-4; no reliable D call. The V end lost 4 bases, the J end lost 8 bases, and 15 bases lay between the germline ends. The CDR3 has 14 amino acids. Per germline, CDR1 SGHDT and CDR2 YYEEEE. The CDR3 coding sequence is TGTGCCAGCAGCCTGGGGAGGGTTAACGAAAAACTGTTTTTT. Translating gives CASSLGRVNEKLFF.

This clone is a singleton in its sample. At one boundary the junction diverges from the germline segment, which might be a read error. The V gene is TRBV7-9, the J gene TRBJ1-1, with D unresolved. Per the germline V gene, CDR1 is SEHNR and CDR2 is FQNEAQ (reference sequence). The CDR3 sequence is 12 residues long. CDR3 nucleotide sequence: TGTTCCAGCAGCTTACAGATGGCAAAAGCTTTCTTT. It codes for CSSSLQMAKAFF.

Points on this clone: At one of its ends the junction is not consistent with the germline gene, which may arise from a read error. The chain has TRBV6-1 and TRBJ2-7, with D perhaps TRBD2 (5 bases). Per germline, CDR1 MNHNS and CDR2 SASEGT. CDR3 length: 14 residues. CDR3 coding DNA: TGTGCCAGCGGTGAAGCGCTCGCGGGTTACGAGCAGTACTTC. Encoded protein: CASGEALAGYEQYF.

CDR3 nucleotides: TGTGCCAGCAGCTTGGTAGGGGCGCGTAATGAGCAGTTCTTC. Protein product: CASSLVGARNEQFF. The chain couples TRBV5-6 to TRBJ2-1, with TRBD1 as a possible D gene (5 bases). From germline, CDR1 is SGHDT and CDR2 YYEEEE. This CDR3 contains 14 residues. V was trimmed by 0 bases and J by 7 bases, leaving 11 bases between them.

This clone has just a few counts. The chain combines TRBV9 with TRBJ1-2; D is perhaps TRBD1 (6 bases). From germline, CDR1 is SGDLS and CDR2 YYNGEE. This CDR3 is built from 15 residues. V was clipped by 3 bases and J by 2 bases, with 14 bases between them. The CDR3: CASSDAGTPNYGYTF. In DNA form, the CDR3 reads TGTGCCAGCAGCGACGCCGGGACACCCAACTATGGCTACACCTTC.

The genes are TRBV2 and TRBJ1-2, with TRBD1 as a possible D gene (5 bases). The CDR3 extends over 13 amino acids. Trimming pared 3 bases from V and 7 bases from J, leaving 12 bases between. Germline assignment: CDR1 SNHLY and CDR2 FYNNEI. CDR3 amino acids: CASSDGSGIGYTF. The CDR3 region has the DNA TGTGCCAGCAGTGATGGGTCAGGGATTGGCTACACCTTC.

The chain joins TRBV18 to TRBJ2-1; D might be TRBD2 (6 bases). Trimming cost V 0 bases and J 9 bases, with 15 bases left between them. The germline gives CDR1 KGHSH, CDR2 LQKENI. CDR3 length: 15 residues. CDR3 DNA: TGTGCCAGCTCACCACCGACTGGAGGGCTTCGTGAGCAGTTCTTC. It codes for CASSPPTGGLREQFF.

This clone has more than one count but fewer than ten. The genes are TRBV4-3 and TRBJ1-2; unclear D gene. CDR1 and CDR2 (germline): LGHNA, YSLEER. The length of the CDR3 is 14 residues. Trimming took off 0 bases at V and 8 bases at J, with 13 bases between the two ends. The CDR3 reads CASSQDYSPTGYTF. CDR3 bases: TGCGCCAGCAGCCAAGATTACAGCCCCACCGGCTACACCTTC.

The chain couples TRBV18 to TRBJ1-4; D is ambiguous. V was pared by 6 bases and J by 0 bases, with 8 bases between. Germline assignment: CDR1 KGHSH and CDR2 LQKENI. The CDR3 loop spans 14 amino acids. CDR3 sequence (DNA): TGTGCCAGCTCTTTCGGGGCAACTAATGAAAAACTGTTTTTT. This translates into CASSFGATNEKLFF.